Below, 15 T cell receptor beta chains from the same sample are listed, as sequenced in a study of Ad26.COV2.S vaccination and SARS-CoV-2 variants. As to treatment: around 19 received Ad26.COV2.S at low or high dose, single or two shots; several received placebo; per-sample allocation not given. At day 63 after the first vaccine or placebo injection, samples were drawn. Clones were read by immunoSEQ multiplex PCR, and TCRdb kept only the in-frame ones, dropping some. The table shows 430,000 or so clones, with 85% to 90% occurring only once. This specimen consisted of peripheral blood, obtained in a trial of Ad26.COV2.S vaccine versus placebo. Every receptor here comes from a person aged 18-65 years who received the Ad26.COV2.S COVID-19 vaccine or a placebo.

The chain carries TRBV3-1 (or the pseudogene TRBV3-2) and TRBJ1-1, with D perhaps matching TRBD1 (6 bases). The CDR3 totals 15 residues. Germline assignment: CDR1 LGHDT and CDR2 YNNKEL (reference sequence). Trimming took 1 base from V and 5 from J, leaving 14 bases between them. CDR3 protein: CASSQVGGFRTEAFF. The CDR3 coding sequence is TGTGCCAGCAGCCAAGTTGGGGGCTTCCGGACTGAAGCTTTCTTT.

Concerning this clone: Distinct nucleotide sequences in the sample also encode this CDR3. The V gene is TRBV3-1 (or the pseudogene TRBV3-2), the J gene TRBJ1-1; D uncertain. Looked up from germline, CDR1 is LGHDT and CDR2 is YNNKEL (reference sequence). The CDR3 has 12 amino acids. V lost 6 bases and J lost 0, with 5 bases in between. The CDR3 spells CASSLLNTEAFF. CDR3 sequence (DNA): TGTGCCAGCAGTCTATTGAACACTGAAGCTTTCTTT.

The chain couples TRBV7-2 to TRBJ2-3; D ambiguous. V was pared by 5 bases and J by 6 bases, with 12 bases between. Germline lookup yields CDR1 SGHTA and CDR2 FQGNSA. This CDR3 has 13 amino acids. CDR3 sequence reads: CASSPRVQDTQYF. The CDR3 DNA follows: TGTGCCAGCAGCCCTAGGGTCCAGGATACGCAGTATTTT.

The rearrangement joins TRBV7-2 to TRBJ2-2; 7 nucleotides align to TRBD2. The J segment lost 5 bases and the V segment lost 6 bases, leaving 9 bases of the junction unmatched. The CDR3 totals 15 residues. Germline V gene lookup returns CDR1 SGHTA and CDR2 FQGNSA. Written as DNA, the CDR3 is TGTGCCAGCAGATCGGTTTGGGGGGGGACCGGGGAGCTGTTTTTT. Its protein is CASRSVWGGTGELFF.

The sample holds one count of this clone. The chain carries TRBV19 and TRBJ1-5; no definite D call. Trimming shortened V by 10 bases and J by 4 bases, and 11 bases separated the two germline ends. CDR3 size: 12 residues. Germline CDR1 and CDR2: LNHDA and SQIVND (reference sequence). This chain's CDR3 is CATRRSNQPQHF. In DNA, the CDR3 is TGTGCCACCCGAAGGTCAAATCAGCCCCAGCATTTT.

The chain has TRBV9 and TRBJ2-1; 11 bases map to TRBD2. V shed 5 bases and J 2 bases; nucleotides not matched to a gene: 6. The CDR3 runs to 16 residues. CDR1 is SGDLS, CDR2 YYNGEE, per germline. Here the CDR3 DNA reads TGTGCCAGCAGTCTTAGCGGGAGGGCCACCTACAATGAGCAGTTCTTC. This gives the protein CASSLSGRATYNEQFF.

The chain recombines TRBV6-2 or TRBV6-3 with TRBJ2-1; D is perhaps TRBD1 or TRBD2 (5 bases each). CDR1 and CDR2 (germline): MNHEY, SVGEGT. V lost 0 bases to trimming and J lost 12 bases, with 9 bases between them. CDR3 size: 12 residues. CDR3 loop: CASSYSGGSQFF. The CDR3 DNA is TGTGCCAGCAGTTACTCTGGGGGTTCGCAGTTCTTC.

The chain links TRBV28 to TRBJ2-2, with D perhaps TRBD1 (6 bases). CDR3 length equals 14 residues. Germline-derived CDR1 and CDR2 are MDHEN and SYDVKM. The V and J ends lost 7 bases and 7 bases respectively, with 16 bases between them. CDR3 sequence (DNA): TGTGCCAGCATTCCTACAGGGTGGCACGGGGAGCTGTTTTTT. Amino acids: CASIPTGWHGELFF. Together with reference TRBV28 and TRBJ2-2, the CDR3 gives the full variable domain: DVKVTQSSRYLVKRTGEKVFLECVQDMDHENMFWYRQDPGLGLRLIYFSYDVKMKEKGDIPEGYSVSREKKERFSLILESASTNQTSMYLCASIPTGWHGELFFGEGSRLTVL.

This rearrangement joins TRBV20-1 to TRBJ2-7; D gene unclear. Trimming took 3 bases from V and 4 from J, leaving 10 bases between them. The germline V gene has CDR1 DFQATT and CDR2 SNEGSKA (reference sequence). There are 12 residues in the CDR3. CDR3 sequence reads: CSASAGVYEQYF. In nucleotides, the CDR3 is TGCAGTGCTAGTGCCGGTGTTTACGAGCAGTACTTC.

DNA of the CDR3: TGTGCCAGCAGCCAAGAAGGATATACGCAGTATTTT. Its translation: CASSQEGYTQYF. V usage is TRBV14 and J usage is TRBJ2-3; D is ambiguous. The germline gives CDR1 SGHDN, CDR2 FVKESK. V was shortened by 0 bases and J by 7 bases, with 5 bases between the two germline ends. This CDR3 has 12 amino acids.

This sequence joins TRBV5-1 and TRBJ2-1, with D perhaps matching TRBD2 (5 bases). Germline V gives CDR1 SGHRS, CDR2 YFSETQ. The V and J ends lost 3 bases and 6 bases respectively, with 22 bases between them. CDR3 size: 17 residues. The CDR3 region is CASSWVPRISGFNEQFF. CDR3 bases: TGCGCCAGCAGCTGGGTTCCGAGGATAAGCGGATTCAATGAGCAGTTCTTC.

CDR3 DNA: TGTGCCAGCAGCCCCGGGACAGGGCAGAATCAGCCCCAGCATTTT. Residues: CASSPGTGQNQPQHF. This sequence joins TRBV2 and TRBJ1-5; TRBD1 agrees at 9 bases. Losses at the gene ends were 6 bases for V and 4 bases for J; bases not matched to a gene: 7. This CDR3 region has 15 residues. Germline V gene sequence: CDR1 SNHLY, CDR2 FYNNEI.

V usage is TRBV13 and J usage is TRBJ2-7, with TRBD1 identical over 8 bases. Germline loops: CDR1 PRHDT, CDR2 FYEKMQ (reference sequence). With V trimmed by 7 bases and J by 6 bases, 11 bases remained unmatched. The CDR3 runs to 14 residues. CDR3 nucleotides: TGTGCCAGCATCTTGCGAGACAGGGGTGGCGAGCAGTACTTC. Translating it yields CASILRDRGGEQYF.

The chain joins TRBV9 to TRBJ2-1; TRBD1 matches at 7 bases. The CDR3 runs to 15 residues. Per germline, CDR1 SGDLS and CDR2 YYNGEE. V was pared by 3 bases and J by 4 bases, with 7 bases of the junction left unmatched. This CDR3 is CASSAGDRRYNEQFF. CDR3 in DNA: TGTGCCAGCAGCGCAGGGGACAGAAGATACAATGAGCAGTTCTTC.

The chain carries TRBV4-1 and TRBJ2-3; D might be TRBD1 (5 bases). Germline loops: CDR1 MGHRA, CDR2 YSYEKL. The V and J ends lost 1 base and 1 base respectively, with 9 bases between them. CDR3 length: 15 amino acids. The CDR3 loop is CASSQGGLGTDTQYF. The CDR3 nucleotides read TGCGCCAGCAGCCAAGGGGGCCTAGGCACAGATACGCAGTATTTT.